This T cell receptor (beta chain) is drawn from a study of shared clonotypes between healthy human individuals. With respect to this clone: Its antigen is undetermined.

V was shortened by 5 bases and J by 0 bases, with 12 bases between the two germline ends. Germline CDR1 reads SSHAT; CDR2 reads FNYEAQ (reference sequence). This CDR3 spans 15 amino acids. Assay: immunoSEQ multiplex PCR; the TCRdb copy retains only in-frame clones and omits some. The table shows 2,500,000 or so clones, with approximately 93% occurring only once. General observations from the study: Larger estimated richness was generally seen in naive subsets than in memory subsets.

The V and J genes are TRBV7-7 and TRBJ2-3; D might be TRBD1 (5 bases). The sequenced sample was naive CD4+ T cells from PBMCs. This sample's subset: CD45RA+ positively selected. This clonotype originated in a man between 18 and 29 years old in good health. Some clones in this sample may be carry-over from other donors' samples. This CDR3 reads CASSPIRGSTDTQYF. The CDR3 region has the DNA TGTGCCAGCAGCCCAATTAGGGGAAGCACAGATACGCAGTATTTT.